The 22 T cell receptor beta chains given below trace back to one sample, sequenced in a study of blood T cell repertoires in COVID-19. Profiling relied on immunoSEQ multiplex PCR, and the TCRdb table lists in-frame clones only, not all of them. Of 310,000 or so clones listed, about 86% are singletons. The specimen was peripheral blood. These TCRs come from a woman between 45 and 65 years old with acute or convalescent COVID-19.

The chain couples TRBV4-2 to TRBJ2-3; 12 bases match TRBD1. This CDR3 has 17 residues. CDR1 is LGHNA and CDR2 is YNFKEQ in the germline V gene. The ends lost 1 base at V and 5 bases at J; junction bases unmatched: 7. The CDR3 loop reads CASSQGMGQGAGDTQYF. The CDR3 DNA follows: TGTGCCAGCAGCCAAGGAATGGGACAGGGGGCGGGAGATACGCAGTATTTT.

This sequence joins TRBV19 and TRBJ1-4, with D hard to call. Germline V gene lookup returns CDR1 LNHDA and CDR2 SQIVND (reference sequence). Trimming cost V 3 bases and J 0 bases, with 11 bases left between them. The CDR3 is 16 residues long. CDR3 in DNA: TGTGCCAGTAGTATCGCCGACACTGCAACTAATGAAAAACTGTTTTTT. Translation gives CASSIADTATNEKLFF.

The chain has TRBV11-3 and TRBJ2-5; 7 nucleotides agree with TRBD1. The CDR3 covers 15 residues. Per the germline V gene, CDR1 is SGHNT and CDR2 is YENEEA. Trimming took 2 bases from V and 4 from J; bases not matched to a gene: 7. In DNA, the CDR3 is TGTGCCAGCAGCTTAAGTGGACAGGAGAGAGAGACCCAGTACTTC. Amino acid sequence: CASSLSGQERETQYF.

In DNA, the CDR3 is TGTGCCAGCAGTTACTCGAACACGGGTTCGTACGAGCAGTACTTC. Its translation: CASSYSNTGSYEQYF. The chain carries TRBV6-5 and TRBJ2-7; D is unresolved. The CDR3 is made up of 15 amino acids. The germline CDR1 and CDR2 sequences are MNHEY and SVGAGI. V lost 0 bases and J lost 4, with 13 bases in between.

The chain links TRBV30 to TRBJ2-1, with 12 bases matching TRBD2. The J segment lost 7 bases and the V segment lost 2 bases, leaving 9 bases of the junction unmatched. This CDR3 has 16 residues. CDR1 and CDR2 from the germline V gene are GTSNPN and SVGIG (reference sequence). CDR3 DNA sequence: TGTGCCTGGAGTTTTCCTAGCGGGGGGGCTTCAAATGAGCAGTTCTTC. Protein: CAWSFPSGGASNEQFF.

The chain combines TRBV19 with TRBJ2-7; 7 bases agree with TRBD2. This CDR3 is built from 16 residues. In germline, CDR1 is LNHDA, CDR2 SQIVND (reference sequence). J lost 6 bases, V lost 4 bases, and 15 bases had no gene match. The CDR3 region is CASSTTLGGRVGEQYF. DNA for the CDR3: TGTGCCAGTAGTACCACCCTTGGGGGGAGGGTCGGCGAGCAGTACTTC.

This rearrangement joins TRBV7-2 to TRBJ1-4, with D perhaps TRBD1 (6 bases). Trimming removed 6 bases at V and 8 bases at J, with 16 bases between. Germline V gene lookup returns CDR1 SGHTA and CDR2 FQGNSA. This CDR3 spans 14 amino acids. The CDR3, as DNA: TGTGCCAGCAGTCCCCAGGGGTCGAAAGAAAAACTGTTTTTT. It specifies CASSPQGSKEKLFF.

This clone has only a few counts. V and J are TRBV11-2 and TRBJ1-6; D may be TRBD1 (6 bases). The germline V gene has CDR1 SGHAT and CDR2 FQNNGV. The CDR3 runs 16 residues. V was clipped by 2 bases and J by 8 bases, with 16 bases between them. The CDR3, as DNA: TGTGCCAGCAGCTTAATACAGGGCCTAGACGATTCACCCCTCCACTTT. This encodes CASSLIQGLDDSPLHF. The full variable domain, rest sourced from reference TRBV11-2 and TRBJ1-6, is EAGVAQSPRYKIIEKRQSVAFWCNPISGHATLYWYQQILGQGPKLLIQFQNNGVVDDSQLPKDRFSAERLKGVDSTLKIQPAKLEDSAVYLCASSLIQGLDDSPLHFGNGTRLTVT.

The rearrangement uses TRBV7-2 and TRBJ1-4; D is perhaps TRBD1 (6 bases). Trimming left V 5 bases short and J 5 bases short, with 9 bases between. The germline V gene encodes CDR1 SGHTA and CDR2 FQGNSA. The CDR3 is 13 residues long. Here the CDR3 DNA reads TGTGCCAGCAGCCGTGGACAGAATGAAAAACTGTTTTTT. Translating gives CASSRGQNEKLFF.

The count of this clone is one. CDR3 amino acids: CASSYRTGAGANVLTF. In DNA form, the CDR3 reads TGTGCCAGCAGTTACAGGACAGGGGCGGGGGCCAACGTCCTGACTTTC. The chain has TRBV6-6 and TRBJ2-6; 9 nucleotides agree with TRBD1. CDR1 is MNHNY, CDR2 SVGAGI, per germline (reference sequence). This CDR3 contains 16 residues. The J segment lost 4 bases and the V segment lost 2 bases, leaving 3 bases of the junction unmatched.

The chain employs TRBV5-1 and TRBJ1-2, with D unresolved. This CDR3 has 13 amino acids. V lost 4 bases to trimming and J lost 4 bases, with 11 bases between them. CDR1 and CDR2 (germline): SGHRS, YFSETQ. In DNA, the CDR3 is TGCGCCAGCAGCCCAGGTCAATCCTATGGCTACACCTTC. It is translated as CASSPGQSYGYTF.

The rearrangement links TRBV7-2 to TRBJ2-3, with 8 bases that match TRBD2. After removal of 5 bases from V and 0 bases from J, the junction contained 13 bases not matched to a gene. CDR3 length: 18 residues. The germline V gene encodes CDR1 SGHTA and CDR2 FQGNSA. DNA of the CDR3: TGTGCCAGCAGCGGCCCTGGCGGGGGGTCGGTTAGCACAGATACGCAGTATTTT. Amino acids: CASSGPGGGSVSTDTQYF.

This clone occurred a few times. V is TRBV6-6 and J is TRBJ2-1; D possibly corresponds to TRBD1 (6 bases). V was shortened by 6 bases and J by 2 bases, with 17 bases between the two germline ends. The CDR3 contains 16 residues. From germline, CDR1 is MNHNY and CDR2 SVGAGI (reference sequence). CDR3 sequence (DNA): TGTGCCAGCAGGCCAACCGGGACAATGGCCTACAATGAGCAGTTCTTC. As protein: CASRPTGTMAYNEQFF.

This clone was seen a single time. The chain joins TRBV3-1 (or the pseudogene TRBV3-2) to TRBJ2-1; no definite D call. The CDR3 consists of 16 residues. Trimming removed 1 base from V and 4 bases from J, with 14 bases in between. CDR1 and CDR2 from the germline V gene are LGHDT and YNNKEL (reference sequence). The CDR3: CASSQAGSLLYNEQFF. DNA for the CDR3: TGTGCCAGCAGCCAAGCCGGGTCCCTTTTATACAATGAGCAGTTCTTC.

As to this clone: Distinct nucleotide sequences in the sample also encode this CDR3. V and J are TRBV14 and TRBJ1-1; D gene ambiguous. The germline V gene has CDR1 SGHDN and CDR2 FVKESK. This CDR3 spans 13 amino acids. V lost 2 bases, J lost 3 bases, and 7 bases lay in between. As DNA, the CDR3 is TGTGCCAGCAGCCAATCCCGGGACACTGAAGCTTTCTTT. Its translation: CASSQSRDTEAFF.

This chain joins TRBV9 and TRBJ2-1, with D possibly TRBD1 on 6 matching bases. The germline V gene encodes CDR1 SGDLS and CDR2 YYNGEE. This CDR3 has 14 residues. V was shortened by 0 bases and J by 4 bases, with 8 bases between the two germline ends. The DNA for the CDR3 is TGTGCCAGCAGCGTAGGGACAGTGTACAATGAGCAGTTCTTC. Translation: CASSVGTVYNEQFF.

This clone was detected a few times. The chain carries TRBV6-1 and TRBJ1-5, with 9 bases identical to TRBD1. In germline, CDR1 is MNHNS, CDR2 SASEGT. CDR3 size: 14 residues. With V trimmed by 3 bases and J by 6 bases, 3 bases remained unmatched. In DNA form, the CDR3 reads TGTGCCAGCAGTGAGGGACAGGGTGGTCAGCCCCAGCATTTT. Protein: CASSEGQGGQPQHF.

Note on this clone: Other DNA sequences in this sample translate to the same CDR3. The chain joins TRBV3-1 (or the pseudogene TRBV3-2) to TRBJ1-5; no clear D. V was cut by 1 base and J by 0 bases, with 7 bases left in between. The CDR3 contains 15 residues. Germline V gives CDR1 LGHDT, CDR2 YNNKEL (reference sequence). The CDR3 DNA sequence: TGTGCCAGCAGCCAAGGAGTCTATAGCAATCAGCCCCAGCATTTT. Protein product: CASSQGVYSNQPQHF.

This clone was counted only a few times. V and J are TRBV3-1 (or the pseudogene TRBV3-2) and TRBJ2-6, with a possible D match to TRBD1 (6 bases). The CDR3 loop spans 13 amino acids. CDR1 is LGHDT, CDR2 YNNKEL, per germline (reference sequence). Trimming cost V 4 bases and J 12 bases, with 13 bases left between them. CDR3 nucleotides: TGTGCCAGCAGCCTGGGACATGGCTCCGTCCTGACTTTC. Translated: CASSLGHGSVLTF.

Concerning this clone: One end of the junction varies from germline; a read error may be responsible. This rearrangement joins TRBV12-3 or TRBV12-4 to TRBJ2-1, with 8 bases identical to TRBD1. CDR3 length equals 12 residues. DNA for the CDR3: TGTGCCAGCAGTCAAGGACAGGGCCTTTCGATCTTC. It codes for CASSQGQGLSIF.

The chain recombines TRBV10-3 with TRBJ2-3, with D possibly TRBD2 on 5 matching bases. CDR3 size: 14 residues. Deletions cut 5 bases from V and 4 bases from J, with 13 bases between. The germline V gene encodes CDR1 ENHRY and CDR2 SYGVKD. The CDR3 is CAISRNRGPDTQYF. The CDR3 DNA reads TGTGCCATCAGTCGAAATCGGGGTCCAGATACGCAGTATTTT.

The chain combines TRBV6-2 or TRBV6-3 with TRBJ1-1, with D unclear. The CDR3 sequence is 11 residues long. From germline, CDR1 is MNHEY and CDR2 SVGEGT. V lost 6 bases and J 3 bases, leaving 5 bases between the germline ends. CDR3: CASSEDTEAFF. The DNA for the CDR3 is TGTGCCAGCAGCGAGGACACTGAAGCTTTCTTT.